This TCR beta chain was sequenced for a study of Graves' ophthalmopathy and Graves' hyperthyroidism. Study-wide context: Peripheral blood was gathered at the point of initial diagnosis, before any treatment started. Notes on the study in general: Most thyroid clonotypes with frequency above 0.001 were detected in blood too. Forecasting of ophthalmopathy progression by the model achieved almost 71% sensitivity and less than 80% specificity.

Certain patients, namely those with other autoimmune diseases, uncontrolled infections, pregnancy or lactation, were excluded. Per germline, CDR1 LNHDA and CDR2 SQIVND (reference sequence). The CDR3 has 12 amino acids. V lost 8 bases and J 4 bases, leaving 9 bases between the germline ends. The TCR beta CDR3 regions underwent amplification from RNA transcripts. An opening RT-PCR round employed HTBI primers and preceded a second-round multiplex PCR. TCRdb independently ran MiXCR on the multiplex PCR reads; one entry per CDR3 protein. The data contain hundreds of thousands of distinct CDR3 sequences, 20% to 25% of them singletons. This clonotype was counted ten times or more. The target antigen is unknown.

This clonotype was obtained from a woman in her forties or fifties with Graves' ophthalmopathy. The sample consisted of peripheral blood. V and J are TRBV19 and TRBJ1-5; D unresolved. The CDR3 DNA reads TGTGCCAGTGACGACGGAAATCAGCCCCAGCATTTT. It is translated as CASDDGNQPQHF.